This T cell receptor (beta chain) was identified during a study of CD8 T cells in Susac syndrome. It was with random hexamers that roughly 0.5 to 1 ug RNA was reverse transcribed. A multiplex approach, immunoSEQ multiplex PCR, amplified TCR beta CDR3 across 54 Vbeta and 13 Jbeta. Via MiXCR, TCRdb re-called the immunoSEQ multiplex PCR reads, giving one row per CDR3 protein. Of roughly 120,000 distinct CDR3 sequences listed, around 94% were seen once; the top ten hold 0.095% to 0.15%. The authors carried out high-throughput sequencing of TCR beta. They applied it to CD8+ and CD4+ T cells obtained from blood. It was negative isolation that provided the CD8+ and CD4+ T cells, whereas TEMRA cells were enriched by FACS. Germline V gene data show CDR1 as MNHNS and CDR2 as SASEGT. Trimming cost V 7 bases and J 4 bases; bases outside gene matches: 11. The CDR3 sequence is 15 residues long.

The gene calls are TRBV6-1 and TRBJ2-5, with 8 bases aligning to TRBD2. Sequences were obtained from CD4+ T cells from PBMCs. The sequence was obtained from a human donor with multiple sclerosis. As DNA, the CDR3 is TGTGCCAGCATTCTCGGGACTAGTTTGGGAGAGACCCAGTACTTC. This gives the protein CASILGTSLGETQYF.